These T cell receptor beta chains were read from a single sample in a study of OX40 agonist ivuxolimab in advanced cancers. Sequencing was performed with immunoSEQ multiplex PCR; in TCRdb, only in-frame clones are kept and a portion is missing. The repertoire consists of about 23,000 clones, with 77% occurring once and the leading ten covering around 19%. The input for sequencing was CD4+ or CD8+ T cells sorted from blood, taken in a trial of the OX40 agonist ivuxolimab. These receptors were collected from an adult with an advanced solid tumor such as melanoma, head and neck, liver or kidney cancer. CDR3s include the opening cysteine and the closing phenylalanine or tryptophan. D genes are given only for firm matches. For some rows the clone size is stated as once, few or many, or as a class when expanded; others skip it.

TRBV19	13	-	TRBJ2-6	-	TGTGCCAGTAGTATTAGTGGGGCCAACGTCCTGACTTTC	CASSISGANVLTF
TRBV28	13	-	TRBJ1-5	-	TGTGCCAGCAGGGGGCTTTGGAATCAGCCCCAGCATTTT	CASRGLWNQPQHF
TRBV7-4	15	once	TRBJ2-5	-	TGTGCCAGCAGCCCCAGGCAGGGGCGGGGGGAGACCCAGTACTTC	CASSPRQGRGETQYF
TRBV19	15	few	TRBJ2-6	-	TGTGCCAGTAGTTTTGGAGGTTCCGGGGCCAACGTCCTGACTTTC	CASSFGGSGANVLTF
TRBV4-2	14	-	TRBJ2-6	-	TGTGCCAGCAGCCAACAGACAAGGGCCAACGTCCTGACTTTC	CASSQQTRANVLTF
TRBV5-6	18	-	TRBJ2-5	-	TGTGCCAGCAGCTTGGGGGGCACGGCTCGTATTTTGTATGAGACCCAGTACTTC	CASSLGGTARILYETQYF
TRBV6-6	14	-	TRBJ1-2	-	TGTGCCAGCAGTTATATGGGGTCTAACTATGGCTACACCTTC	CASSYMGSNYGYTF
TRBV6-6	16	-	TRBJ2-1	-	TGTGCCAGCAGTCTGTCGGGATCAAGCTCCTACAATGAGCAGTTCTTC	CASSLSGSSSYNEQFF
TRBV10-1	14	-	TRBJ1-1	-	TGCGCCAGCAGCGCCGGGACATTTCCTTCTGAAGCTTTCTTT	CASSAGTFPSEAFF
TRBV7-2	12	-	TRBJ1-5	-	TGTGCCAGCAGCTCTCTCAATCAGCCCCAGCATTTT	CASSSLNQPQHF
TRBV27	14	few	TRBJ1-5	TRBD1	TGTGCCAGCAGTTCCGGACAGGGTAATCAGCCCCAGCATTTT	CASSSGQGNQPQHF
TRBV6-4	13	-	TRBJ2-2	TRBD2	TGTGCCACTAGCGGGACGAACACCGGGGAGCTGTTTTTT	CATSGTNTGELFF
TRBV10-1	13	medium-sized	TRBJ2-3	-	TGCGCCAGCAGTGTGAGAAGGGGGGATACGCAGTATTTT	CASSVRRGDTQYF
TRBV5-1	14	-	TRBJ1-6	-	TGCGCCAGCAGTTTACAGGGAGTTGGCTCACCCCTCCACTTT	CASSLQGVGSPLHF
TRBV7-9	14	-	TRBJ2-7	TRBD1	TGTGCCAGCAGCTTTGGGACAGGGTTGGGCGAGCAGTACTTC	CASSFGTGLGEQYF
TRBV5-5	16	-	TRBJ2-3	-	TGTGCCAGCACCTTCGGACGGTCAAAGAGCACAGATACGCAGTATTTT	CASTFGRSKSTDTQYF
TRBV28	17	-	TRBJ2-3	TRBD1	TGTGCCAGCAGTTCCCACTTTTCCGGGACAGGGCCAGGTACGCAGTATTTT	CASSSHFSGTGPGTQYF
TRBV5-1	16	-	TRBJ2-2	-	TGCGCCAGCAGCATGTGGGGCACTGGAATCACCGGGGAGCTGTTTTTT	CASSMWGTGITGELFF
TRBV11-3	16	-	TRBJ2-2	TRBD2	TGTGCCAGCAGCCCCTCGGCGGGGGGCCTTACCGGGGAGCTGTTTTTT	CASSPSAGGLTGELFF
TRBV30	15	-	TRBJ1-6	-	TGTGCCTCGGAGATTCCGCCAGGAGTTCGTTCACCCCTCCACTTT	CASEIPPGVRSPLHF
TRBV28	14	few	TRBJ2-3	-	TGTGCCAGCAGTACCCTAGATAAGGCAGATACGCAGTATTTT	CASSTLDKADTQYF
TRBV6-1	16	once	TRBJ1-6	-	TGTGCCAGCAGAGAAGCGGACGTAGCTCATAATTCACCCCTCCACTTT	CASREADVAHNSPLHF
TRBV29-1	17	once	TRBJ1-2	-	TGCAGCGTTGAAGTAAGTCTGGACACATCGGGGGCGTATGGCTACACCTTC	CSVEVSLDTSGAYGYTF
TRBV6-5	13	-	TRBJ2-2	-	TGTGCCAGCAGTTACTCAGTAGGCGGGGAGCTGTTTTTT	CASSYSVGGELFF
TRBV10-2	17	-	TRBJ1-1	-	TGCGCCAGCAGTGAGCCGCATGTGGGGGGGGTGAACACTGAAGCTTTCTTT	CASSEPHVGGVNTEAFF
TRBV18	12	-	TRBJ2-7	-	TGTGCCAGCTCACCACTTATCGGTGAGCAGTACTTC	CASSPLIGEQYF
TRBV21-1	18	-	TRBJ2-6	-	TGTGCCAGCAGCAAAGTGCGGACAGGGGGCTCTGGGGCCAACGTCCTGACTTTC	CASSKVRTGGSGANVLTF
TRBV7-9	15	once	TRBJ1-2	TRBD1	TGTGCCAGCAGCCCGGGACAGGGGGCGTTCTATGGCTACACCTTC	CASSPGQGAFYGYTF
TRBV4-1	16	-	TRBJ2-7	-	TGCGCCAGCAGCCAATTATTCCAGGGGCATCGTCGAGAGCAGTACTTC	CASSQLFQGHRREQYF
TRBV29-1	14	many	TRBJ2-2	-	TGCAGCGTTCTGGCAGGGGAGGGCACCGGGGAGCTGTTTTTT	CSVLAGEGTGELFF
TRBV7-9	15	few	TRBJ1-2	-	TGTGCCAGCAGCTTAATACGTACCGAGCCGAATGGCTACACCTTC	CASSLIRTEPNGYTF
TRBV6-4	15	-	TRBJ2-1	TRBD1	TGTGCCAGCAGTGACTTGGGGACAGTAGGCGATGAGCAGTTCTTC	CASSDLGTVGDEQFF
TRBV23-1	16	-	TRBJ2-6	-	TGCGCCAGCAGTGATTACCAGTCCTCTGGGGCCAACGTCCTGACTTTC	CASSDYQSSGANVLTF
TRBV5-4	13	-	TRBJ2-7	-	TGTGCCTGCGGGCGGGACCATCGCTACGAGCAGTACTTC	CACGRDHRYEQYF
TRBV7-2	15	-	TRBJ2-1	TRBD1	TGTGCCAGCAGCTTGTCCGGACAGGGCTACAATGAGCAGTTCTTC	CASSLSGQGYNEQFF
TRBV28	13	-	TRBJ1-1	-	TGTGCCAGCACCCTGTACGTAAACACTGAAGCTTTCTTT	CASTLYVNTEAFF
TRBV7-3	13	-	TRBJ2-7	TRBD1	TGTGCCAGCAGCTTGCAGGGGGCAAGGGAGCAGTACTTC	CASSLQGAREQYF
TRBV5-1	14	few	TRBJ2-1	-	TGCGCCAGCACCCTGAACGGGGACTACAATGAGCAGTTCTTC	CASTLNGDYNEQFF
TRBV10-3	14	-	TRBJ1-1	TRBD1	TGTGCCATCAGAGAGAGGGGGCTGGGCACTGAAGCTTTCTTT	CAIRERGLGTEAFF
TRBV29-1	11	medium-sized	TRBJ1-1	-	TGCAGCGTTGGACAGAACACTGAAGCTTTCTTT	CSVGQNTEAFF
TRBV4-3	16	-	TRBJ1-4	-	TGCGCCAGCAGCCAAGACAGATCCGCGGGGGATGAAAAACTGTTTTTT	CASSQDRSAGDEKLFF
TRBV7-9	14	-	TRBJ2-7	-	TGTGCCAGCAGCTTAACAGGCTCTCACCACGAGCAGTACTTC	CASSLTGSHHEQYF
TRBV19	11	-	TRBJ2-1	-	TGTGCCAGTAGTATCAATGAGCAGCAGTTCTTC	CASSINEQQFF
TRBV4-3	15	-	TRBJ2-7	-	TGCGCCAGCAGCCAAGTGGCAGCACCCACCTACGAGCAGTACTTC	CASSQVAAPTYEQYF
TRBV7-2	13	-	TRBJ1-6	-	TGTGCCGCCTTAGCCCAAACGAATTCACCCCTCCACTTT	CAALAQTNSPLHF
TRBV4-1	17	-	TRBJ2-7	TRBD2	TGCGCCAGCAGCCCGGGACTAGCGGGCCCTTTCTCCTACGAGCAGTACTTC	CASSPGLAGPFSYEQYF
TRBV30	14	-	TRBJ1-1	-	TGTGCCTGGAGCCCCGGGACATCGAACACTGAAGCTTTCTTT	CAWSPGTSNTEAFF
TRBV28	17	-	TRBJ2-7	-	TGTGCCAGCAGTTCACTACAGTGGCGGCGCGGGGTCTACGAGCAGTACTTC	CASSSLQWRRGVYEQYF
TRBV7-2	15	-	TRBJ2-7	-	TGTGCCAGCAGCTTGAGTCGAGCAGCAGCGGGCGAGCAGTACTTC	CASSLSRAAAGEQYF